Each of the 25 T cell receptor beta chains below was sequenced from the same sample in a study of cytomegalovirus exposure and HLA in healthy donors. Amplification used 60 Vbeta primers and 13 Jbeta primers. Using immunoSEQ multiplex PCR, the repertoire was profiled, and TCRdb retains in-frame clones only, with some absent. The table shows roughly 150,000 clones, with less than 90% occurring only once. Sequencing was performed on PBMCs. These receptors all come from a boy between 2 and 10 years old in good health and CMV-seronegative.

V and J are TRBV9 and TRBJ1-2, with TRBD1 matching over 8 bases. Germline CDR1 and CDR2: SGDLS and YYNGEE. The length of the CDR3 is 15 residues. V was clipped by 0 bases and J by 8 bases; unmatched bases: 9. The CDR3 loop reads CASSVEDRVVHGYTF. The DNA for the CDR3 is TGTGCCAGCAGCGTAGAGGACAGGGTAGTTCACGGCTACACCTTC.

The chain combines TRBV27 with TRBJ1-3; D is possibly TRBD1 (5 bases). CDR3 size: 16 residues. The germline V and J ends were trimmed by 5 bases and 0 bases, with 14 bases remaining between them. Germline-derived CDR1 and CDR2 are MNHEY and SMNVEV (reference sequence). This chain's CDR3 is CASSRGGLSSGNTIYF. The CDR3 coding sequence is TGTGCCAGCAGTAGGGGAGGGTTAAGCTCTGGAAACACCATATATTTT.

This chain uses TRBV5-1 with TRBJ1-2; 9 bases agree with TRBD1. The germline V gene has CDR1 SGHRS and CDR2 YFSETQ. V lost 4 bases and J lost 3; bases outside the gene matches: 13. This CDR3 comprises 17 residues. In DNA form, the CDR3 reads TGCGCCAGCAGCCCGCGCCGGGACAGGGTGGTCTACTATGGCTACACCTTC. Amino acids: CASSPRRDRVVYYGYTF.

With regard to this clone: An end of the junction does not agree with germline; a read error may underlie this. V usage is TRBV15 and J usage is TRBJ2-6; D might be TRBD2 (6 bases). From germline, CDR1 is LNHNV and CDR2 YYDKDF (reference sequence). CDR3 length: 16 residues. As DNA, the CDR3 is TGTGCCACCAGCGACCCGCGGGACGGCTGGGCCAACGCCCTGACTTTC. Protein: CATSDPRDGWANALTF.

The rearrangement joins TRBV18 to TRBJ1-3; weak D call: TRBD1 (5 bases). Trimming left V 3 bases short and J 0 bases short, with 12 bases between. The germline gives CDR1 KGHSH, CDR2 LQKENI. The CDR3 totals 16 residues. CDR3 loop: CASSPSRQGSGNTIYF. The CDR3 DNA is TGTGCCAGCTCACCGAGTCGCCAGGGCTCTGGAAACACCATATATTTT.

A single count supports this clone. The chain recombines TRBV5-6 with TRBJ1-2; tentatively, D is TRBD1 (5 bases). This CDR3 spans 13 amino acids. Per germline, CDR1 SGHDT and CDR2 YYEEEE. V was clipped by 3 bases and J by 8 bases, with 14 bases between them. The chain's CDR3 is CASSSGNVFGYTF. The CDR3 nucleotides read TGTGCCAGCAGCTCAGGGAATGTATTCGGCTACACCTTC.

The chain links TRBV9 to TRBJ2-2; the match to TRBD2 covers 9 bases. The J segment lost 6 bases and the V segment lost 0 bases, leaving 3 bases of the junction unmatched. This CDR3 spans 15 amino acids. CDR1 is SGDLS and CDR2 is YYNGEE in the germline V gene. As DNA, the CDR3 is TGTGCCAGCAGCGTAGGTCGCGGGAGGGCCGGGGAGCTGTTTTTT. Its protein is CASSVGRGRAGELFF.

The rearrangement joins TRBV2 to TRBJ2-1, with TRBD2 identical over 9 bases. From germline, CDR1 is SNHLY and CDR2 FYNNEI. V gave up 7 bases and J gave up 8 bases; unmatched junction bases: 12. The CDR3 is 15 residues long. The CDR3, as DNA: TGTGCCAGCACTACCCAGAGGACTAGCGCCTATGAGCAGTTCTTC. It encodes CASTTQRTSAYEQFF.

The count of this clone is one. The chain recombines TRBV7-3 with TRBJ2-1, with TRBD2 matching 8 bases. With 3 bases clipped from V and 4 bases from J, the junction kept 5 bases outside the gene matches. The CDR3 sequence is 15 residues long. CDR1 and CDR2 (germline): SGHTA, FQGTGA. Written as DNA, the CDR3 is TGTGCCAGCAGCTTTTCCCGGGGGGGGTACAATGAGCAGTTCTTC. Its translation: CASSFSRGGYNEQFF.

The chain combines TRBV10-3 with TRBJ2-3; a possible D gene is TRBD1 (6 bases). Germline CDR1 is ENHRY and CDR2 is SYGVKD. The CDR3 consists of 11 residues. Between the trimmed V and J ends, which lost 10 bases and 4 bases, there was a span of 9 bases. This CDR3 is CATGQSDTQYF. The CDR3 DNA is TGTGCCACCGGACAGTCAGATACGCAGTATTTT.

In its sample, this clone was seen once. V is TRBV7-2 and J is TRBJ2-1; TRBD2 aligns across 11 bases. The CDR3 sequence is 16 residues long. V shed 8 bases, J shed 4 bases, and the junction held 10 bases outside the gene matches. Germline V gene lookup returns CDR1 SGHTA and CDR2 FQGNSA. In DNA form, the CDR3 reads TGTGCCAGCGCGATTATTGGACTAGCGGGTTACAATGAGCAGTTCTTC. Protein product: CASAIIGLAGYNEQFF.

There are a few counts of this clone. V and J are TRBV4-2 and TRBJ1-1; 7 nucleotides agree with TRBD1. This CDR3 region has 13 residues. V dropped 1 base and J dropped 8; count of bases not matched to a gene: 4. The germline CDR1 and CDR2 sequences are LGHNA and YNFKEQ. The CDR3 sequence is CASSQAPTGEAFF. The CDR3 DNA follows: TGTGCCAGCAGCCAAGCCCCGACAGGGGAAGCTTTCTTT.

The V gene is TRBV29-1, the J gene TRBJ2-7; the D gene is possibly TRBD2 (5 bases). Trimming took 4 bases from V and 4 from J, leaving 17 bases between them. The CDR3 sequence is 14 residues long. Per the germline V gene, CDR1 is SQVTM and CDR2 is ANQGSEA. The CDR3 here is CSVAATRAGYEQYF. CDR3 nucleotide sequence: TGCAGCGTTGCCGCCACTAGGGCTGGGTACGAGCAGTACTTC.

The chain uses TRBV27 and TRBJ2-7; 8 positions agree with TRBD1. V was pared by 2 bases and J by 1 base, with 4 bases of the junction left unmatched. Germline assignment: CDR1 MNHEY and CDR2 SMNVEV (reference sequence). The CDR3 length is 15 residues. In nucleotides, the CDR3 is TGTGCCAGCAGTTTAACCGGGACAGGTTCCTACGAGCAGTACTTC. Translated: CASSLTGTGSYEQYF.

The J gene is TRBJ2-1, the V gene TRBV7-7, with no clear D. V lost 1 base and J 0 bases, leaving 10 bases between the germline ends. Germline V lookup: CDR1 SSHAT, CDR2 FNYEAQ (reference sequence). The CDR3 has 16 amino acids. The CDR3 coding sequence is TGTGCCAGCAGCTTAGGGGCCTGGGCCTCCTACAATGAGCAGTTCTTC. Translated, it gives CASSLGAWASYNEQFF.

This chain links TRBV29-1 with TRBJ2-5; TRBD2 might be the D (7 bases). TRBJ2-7 explains the end of the DNA better; the J call may be wrong. CDR1 is SQVTM, CDR2 ANQGSEA, per germline. The CDR3 loop spans 13 amino acids. The CDR3 DNA reads as TGCAGCGTGGGGGCGGGGGAGACCTACGAGCAGTACTTC. Translating gives CSVGAGETYEQYF.

This chain connects TRBV6-4 to TRBJ2-3; possibly TRBD1 for D (5 bases). V was shortened by 8 bases and J by 3 bases, with 18 bases between the two germline ends. This CDR3 comprises 15 residues. Germline-derived CDR1 and CDR2 are MRHNA and SNTAGT. CDR3: CASAPRWGRTDTQYF. The CDR3, as DNA: TGTGCCAGCGCACCTCGTTGGGGCAGAACAGATACGCAGTATTTT.

The DNA for the CDR3 is TGTGCCAGCAGTCAGACAGATCTAGCCAAAAACATTCAGTACTTC. It specifies CASSQTDLAKNIQYF. This chain joins TRBV7-6 and TRBJ2-4, with D possibly TRBD1 on 5 matching bases. Germline CDR1 SGHVS, CDR2 FNYEAQ. V was trimmed by 6 bases and J by 0 bases, leaving 12 bases between them. The CDR3 consists of 15 residues.

The rearrangement joins TRBV19 to TRBJ1-3; TRBD1 is a possible D gene (5 bases). CDR3 length: 16 residues. V lost 11 bases and J lost 5, with 25 bases in between. In germline, CDR1 is LNHDA, CDR2 SQIVND (reference sequence). The CDR3 loop is CASRMWGGTSRNTIYF. The CDR3 nucleotides are TGTGCCTCCCGAATGTGGGGGGGGACGTCTAGAAACACCATATATTTT.

This clone was recorded only once. The chain couples TRBV10-2 to TRBJ2-7, with 7 positions matching TRBD1. Unmatched junction bases numbered 15, after V lost 6 bases and J lost 4 bases. The CDR3 length is 16 residues. Per the germline V gene, CDR1 is WSHSY and CDR2 is SAAADI. The CDR3 DNA sequence: TGCGCCAGCAGGAAATTACATCGGGGACAGAGATACGAGCAGTACTTC. Translating it yields CASRKLHRGQRYEQYF.

The chain is built from TRBV4-3 and TRBJ2-1; D is ambiguous. This CDR3 is 15 amino acids long. The ends were cut back, 0 bases at V and 0 bases at J, with 6 bases in the middle. Germline V gene lookup returns CDR1 LGHNA and CDR2 YSLEER. CDR3 nucleotide sequence: TGCGCCAGCAGCCAAGATACTCCCTCCTACAATGAGCAGTTCTTC. It encodes CASSQDTPSYNEQFF.

The chain combines TRBV29-1 with TRBJ2-1; TRBD2 aligns across 10 bases. Germline assignment: CDR1 SQVTM and CDR2 ANQGSEA. CDR3 length equals 15 residues. Trimming removed 4 bases from V and 5 bases from J; junction bases left unmatched: 8. The CDR3 DNA sequence: TGCAGCGTTGCCAGGGGTAGCGGGGGGAACAATGAGCAGTTCTTC. This codes for CSVARGSGGNNEQFF.

The V and J genes are TRBV28 and TRBJ2-2; no clear D. CDR3 length: 12 residues. The germline gives CDR1 MDHEN, CDR2 SYDVKM. V lost 7 bases to trimming and J lost 7 bases, with 10 bases between them. In nucleotides, the CDR3 is TGTGCCAGCACCTACCTGTTCGGGGAGCTGTTTTTT. It specifies CASTYLFGELFF. Supplemented by reference TRBV28 and TRBJ2-2, the full variable domain reads DVKVTQSSRYLVKRTGEKVFLECVQDMDHENMFWYRQDPGLGLRLIYFSYDVKMKEKGDIPEGYSVSREKKERFSLILESASTNQTSMYLCASTYLFGELFFGEGSRLTVL.

The chain is built from TRBV9 and TRBJ2-7, with D maybe TRBD2 (5 bases). The CDR3 is made up of 17 amino acids. Germline V gene sequence: CDR1 SGDLS, CDR2 YYNGEE. Trimming pared 3 bases from V and 7 bases from J, leaving 26 bases between. This CDR3 reads CASSANTWVGEVGEQYF. The CDR3 nucleotides read TGTGCCAGCAGCGCCAATACCTGGGTGGGAGAAGTGGGGGAGCAGTACTTC.

V usage is TRBV19 and J usage is TRBJ2-2; no clear D gene. CDR3 length: 16 residues. Trimming cost V 9 bases and J 5 bases, with 22 bases left between them. Germline assignment: CDR1 LNHDA and CDR2 SQIVND (reference sequence). CDR3 amino acids: CASREMTGIGTGELFF. CDR3 in DNA: TGTGCCAGCAGAGAAATGACTGGAATCGGGACCGGGGAGCTGTTTTTT.